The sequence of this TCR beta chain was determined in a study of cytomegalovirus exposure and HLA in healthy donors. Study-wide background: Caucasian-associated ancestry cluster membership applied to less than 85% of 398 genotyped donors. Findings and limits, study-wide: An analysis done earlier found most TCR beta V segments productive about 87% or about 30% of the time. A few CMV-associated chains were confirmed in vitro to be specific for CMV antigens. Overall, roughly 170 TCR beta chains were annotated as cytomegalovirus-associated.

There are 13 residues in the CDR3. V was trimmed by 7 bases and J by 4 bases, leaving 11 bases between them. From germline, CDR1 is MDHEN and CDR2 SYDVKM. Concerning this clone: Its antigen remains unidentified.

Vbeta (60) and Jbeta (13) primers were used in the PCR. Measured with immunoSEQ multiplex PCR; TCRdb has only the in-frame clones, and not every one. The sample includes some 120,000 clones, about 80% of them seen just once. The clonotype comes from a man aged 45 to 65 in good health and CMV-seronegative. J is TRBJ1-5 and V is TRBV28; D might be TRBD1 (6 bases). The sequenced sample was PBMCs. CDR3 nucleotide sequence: TGTGCCAGCAACAGGGATCGTAATCAGCCCCAGCATTTT. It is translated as CASNRDRNQPQHF.